The sequence of this TCR beta chain was determined in a study of beta chain features in type 1 diabetes. cDNA synthesis used the whole RNA isolate, giving expressed TCRB sequences. Assay used: immunoSEQ multiplex PCR; TCRdb lists only in-frame clones, some missing. Counted here are about 160,000 clones, just over 9% occurring once; the ten biggest clones make up over 2%. The germline gives CDR1 MGHDK, CDR2 SYGVNS. The ends lost 1 base at V and 8 bases at J; junction bases unmatched: 6. This CDR3 region has 15 residues. A few counts support this clone. The chain recombines TRBV25-1 with TRBJ2-2, with 8 bases that match TRBD2. The sequence came from a woman under 30 in good health. Sample: central memory CD4+ T cells from blood. The DNA for the CDR3 is TGTGCCAGCAGTGAATCGCTAGCGGGTATGGGGGAGCTGTTTTTT. It is translated as CASSESLAGMGELFF.